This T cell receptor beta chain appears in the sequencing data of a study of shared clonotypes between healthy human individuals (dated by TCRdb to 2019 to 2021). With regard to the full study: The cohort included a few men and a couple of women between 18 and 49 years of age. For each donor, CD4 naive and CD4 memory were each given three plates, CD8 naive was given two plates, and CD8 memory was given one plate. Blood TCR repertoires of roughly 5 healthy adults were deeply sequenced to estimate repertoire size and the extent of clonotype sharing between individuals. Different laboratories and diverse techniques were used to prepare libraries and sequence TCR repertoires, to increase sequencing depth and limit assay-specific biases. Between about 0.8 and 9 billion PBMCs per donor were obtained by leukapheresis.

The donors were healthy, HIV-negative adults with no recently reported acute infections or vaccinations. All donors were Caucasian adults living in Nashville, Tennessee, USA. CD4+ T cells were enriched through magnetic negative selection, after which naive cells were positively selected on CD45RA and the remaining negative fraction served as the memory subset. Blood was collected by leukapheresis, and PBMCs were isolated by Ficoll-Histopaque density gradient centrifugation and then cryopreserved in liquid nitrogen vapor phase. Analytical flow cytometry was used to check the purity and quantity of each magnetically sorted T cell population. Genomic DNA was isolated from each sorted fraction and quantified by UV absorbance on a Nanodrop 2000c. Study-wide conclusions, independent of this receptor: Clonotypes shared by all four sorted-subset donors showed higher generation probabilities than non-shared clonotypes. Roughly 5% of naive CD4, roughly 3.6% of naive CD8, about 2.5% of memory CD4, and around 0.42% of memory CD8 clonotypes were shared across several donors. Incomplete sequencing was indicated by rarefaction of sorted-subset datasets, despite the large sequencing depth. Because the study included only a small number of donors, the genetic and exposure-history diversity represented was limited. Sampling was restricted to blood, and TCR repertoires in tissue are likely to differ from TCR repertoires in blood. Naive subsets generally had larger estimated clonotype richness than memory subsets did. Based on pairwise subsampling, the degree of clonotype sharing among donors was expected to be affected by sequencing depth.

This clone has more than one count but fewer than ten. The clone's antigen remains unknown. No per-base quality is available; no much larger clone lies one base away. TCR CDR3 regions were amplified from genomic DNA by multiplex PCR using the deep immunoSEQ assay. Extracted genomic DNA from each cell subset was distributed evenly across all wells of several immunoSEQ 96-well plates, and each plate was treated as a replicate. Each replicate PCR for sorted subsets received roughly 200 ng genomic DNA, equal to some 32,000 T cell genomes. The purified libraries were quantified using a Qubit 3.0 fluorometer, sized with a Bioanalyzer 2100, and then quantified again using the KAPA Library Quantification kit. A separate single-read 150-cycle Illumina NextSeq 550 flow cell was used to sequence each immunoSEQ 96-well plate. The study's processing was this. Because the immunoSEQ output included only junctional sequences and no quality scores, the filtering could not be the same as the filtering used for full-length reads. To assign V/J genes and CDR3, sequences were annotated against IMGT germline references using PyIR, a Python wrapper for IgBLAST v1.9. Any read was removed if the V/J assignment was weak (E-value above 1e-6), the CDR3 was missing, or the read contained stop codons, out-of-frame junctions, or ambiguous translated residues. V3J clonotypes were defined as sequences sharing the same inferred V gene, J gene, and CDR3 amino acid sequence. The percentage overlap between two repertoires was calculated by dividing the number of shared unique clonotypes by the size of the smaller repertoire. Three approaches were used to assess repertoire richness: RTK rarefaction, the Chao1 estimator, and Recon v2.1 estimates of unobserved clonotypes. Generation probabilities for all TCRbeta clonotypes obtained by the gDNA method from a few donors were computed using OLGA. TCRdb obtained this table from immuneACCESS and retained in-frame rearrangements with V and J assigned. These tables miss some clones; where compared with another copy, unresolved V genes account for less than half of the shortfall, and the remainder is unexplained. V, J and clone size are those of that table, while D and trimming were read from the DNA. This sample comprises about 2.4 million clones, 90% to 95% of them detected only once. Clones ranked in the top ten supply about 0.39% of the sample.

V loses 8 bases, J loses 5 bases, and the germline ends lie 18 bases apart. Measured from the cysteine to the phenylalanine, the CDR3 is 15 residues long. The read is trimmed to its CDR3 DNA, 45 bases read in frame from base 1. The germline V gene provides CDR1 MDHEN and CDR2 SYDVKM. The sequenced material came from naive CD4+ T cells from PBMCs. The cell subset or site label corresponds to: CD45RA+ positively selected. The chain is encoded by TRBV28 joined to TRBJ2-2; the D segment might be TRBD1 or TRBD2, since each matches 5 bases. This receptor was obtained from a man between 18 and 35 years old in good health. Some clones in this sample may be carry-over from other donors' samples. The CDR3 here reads CASGVGGRRTGELFF. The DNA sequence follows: TGTGCCAGCGGAGTTGGGGGAAGGAGGACCGGGGAGCTGTTTTTT.